This TCR beta chain was sequenced in a study of OX40 agonist ivuxolimab in advanced cancers. In the study overall: The patients got ivuxolimab, which is an agonistic anti-OX40 (CD134) antibody.

Libraries were prepared by immunoSEQ multiplex PCR; TCRdb keeps only in-frame clonotypes and omits some of them. In the table there are some 74,000 clones, about 88% of which are singletons. V was shortened by 4 bases and J by 4 bases, with 14 bases between the two germline ends. The CDR3 runs 14 residues. CDR1 is SGHRS, CDR2 YFSETQ, per germline. The chain uses TRBV5-1 and TRBJ1-1, with D possibly TRBD1 on 5 matching bases. This material consisted of CD4+ or CD8+ T cells sorted from blood, taken in a trial of the OX40 agonist ivuxolimab. This receptor was identified in an adult with an advanced solid tumor such as melanoma, head and neck, liver or kidney cancer. The CDR3 DNA is TGCGCCAGCAGCGTGACAGCGGGTGGCACTGAAGCTTTCTTT. Its protein product is CASSVTAGGTEAFF.